The 18 T cell receptor beta chains presented below share a single source sample, sequenced in a study of metastatic and nonmetastatic thyroid tumors. The entire patient cohort was treatment-naive prior to thyroid surgery. TCRdb used MiXCR to call clones anew from the PCR reads. The repertoire holds just over 20,000 clones, with over 10% as singletons. Sequenced: blood. Every receptor here comes from a female donor with papillary thyroid cancer or a benign thyroid nodule (not recorded which). Some clones in this sample may be carry-over from other donors' samples.

Judged by abundance, this clone is medium-sized (0.01 to 0.1%). This sequence joins TRBV2 and TRBJ1-6, with D unresolved. This CDR3 contains 14 residues. Germline V CDR1 and CDR2: SNHLY, FYNNEI. V gave up 4 bases and J gave up 7 bases, with 11 bases separating them. The CDR3 here is CASSGWTENSPLHF. Written as DNA, the CDR3 is TGTGCCAGCAGTGGCTGGACGGAGAATTCACCCCTCCACTTT.

This chain links TRBV20-1 with TRBJ2-7; 8 nucleotides line up with TRBD1. The CDR3 is 14 amino acids. V was pared by 5 bases and J by 1 base, with 7 bases of the junction left unmatched. The germline CDR1 and CDR2 sequences are DFQATT and SNEGSKA (reference sequence). The CDR3 region is CSAGGTGVSYEQYF. The CDR3 DNA is TGCAGTGCTGGGGGGACAGGAGTTTCCTACGAGCAGTACTTC.

This clone was found many times. This rearrangement joins TRBV6-4 to TRBJ1-5, with D unclear. V lost 5 bases and J 2 bases, leaving 7 bases between the germline ends. The CDR3 length is 13 residues. The germline V gene encodes CDR1 MRHNA and CDR2 SNTAGT. CDR3 region: CASSPDGNQPQHF. CDR3 in DNA: TGTGCCAGCAGTCCCGATGGCAATCAGCCCCAGCATTTT.

This clone showed up many times. The V and J genes are TRBV5-1 and TRBJ2-6, with TRBD1 matching over 9 bases. Germline CDR1 is SGHRS and CDR2 is YFSETQ. This CDR3 is built from 20 residues. After removal of 3 bases from V and 0 bases from J, the junction contained 13 bases not matched to a gene. The DNA for the CDR3 is TGCGCCAGCAGCTCTGCCGGGACAGGGTTGGAAGGCTCTGGGGCCAACGTCCTGACTTTC. Its protein product is CASSSAGTGLEGSGANVLTF.

This clone showed up many times. The chain uses TRBV14 and TRBJ2-3, with 9 bases that match TRBD2. V was pared by 4 bases and J by 4 bases, with 6 bases of the junction left unmatched. Germline CDR1 SGHDN, CDR2 FVKESK. This CDR3 region has 15 residues. The CDR3 DNA is TGTGCCAGCAGCCCCTTTGGACTAGCGTCAGATACGCAGTATTTT. This encodes CASSPFGLASDTQYF.

As concerns this clone: A read error is possible here, since a much larger clone lies one base away. V usage is TRBV7-7 and J usage is TRBJ1-4; no clear D gene. CDR3 size: 11 residues. CDR1 is SSHAT and CDR2 is FNYEAQ in the germline V gene (reference sequence). CDR3 loop: CASSSGEKPFF. CDR3 nucleotide sequence: TGTGCCAGCAGCTCCGGAGAAAAACCGTTTTTT.

This clone was picked up many times. The V and J genes are TRBV7-3 and TRBJ2-1; 16 bases line up with TRBD2. The CDR3 runs 17 residues. Per germline, CDR1 SGHTA and CDR2 FQGTGA. Losses at the gene ends were 5 bases for V and 8 bases for J; bases not matched to a gene: 9. The CDR3 is CASSRGLAGGLVDEQFF. In DNA, the CDR3 is TGTGCCAGCAGCCGGGGACTAGCGGGGGGGCTAGTCGATGAGCAGTTCTTC.

This clone has a count of ten or more. CDR3 sequence (DNA): TGTGCCAGCAGCTTAGAGCGCGAGCAGTACTTC. Its protein product is CASSLEREQYF. This sequence joins TRBV7-2 and TRBJ2-7; D gene ambiguous. The germline V gene has CDR1 SGHTA and CDR2 FQGNSA. Trimming took off 1 base at V and 6 bases at J, with 4 bases between the two ends. The CDR3 totals 11 residues. Complete variable domain (other parts from reference TRBV7-2 and TRBJ2-7): GAGVSQSPSNKVTEKGKDVELRCDPISGHTALYWYRQSLGQGLEFLIYFQGNSAPDKSGLPSDRFSAERTGGSVSTLTIQRTQQEDSAVYLCASSLEREQYFGPGTRLTVT.

In this sample, this clone turned up many times. The V and J genes are TRBV20-1 and TRBJ1-6, with D possibly matching TRBD1 (5 bases). The CDR3 length is 20 residues. Per germline, CDR1 DFQATT and CDR2 SNEGSKA (reference sequence). Trimming shortened V by 0 bases and J by 0 bases, and 21 bases separated the two germline ends. For the CDR3, the DNA is TGCAGTGCTAGAGATCATGGGCGCTCAGGGCCCAGCTCCTATAATTCACCCCTCCACTTT. Amino acids: CSARDHGRSGPSSYNSPLHF.

This clone was recorded many times. The chain couples TRBV7-9 to TRBJ1-2; D is unresolved. Per the germline V gene, CDR1 is SEHNR and CDR2 is FQNEAQ (reference sequence). Trimming removed 1 base at V and 8 bases at J, with 17 bases between. There are 15 residues in the CDR3. CDR3 sequence: CASSLDAPLIEGYTF. The CDR3 DNA follows: TGTGCCAGCAGCTTAGACGCCCCCCTTATCGAAGGCTACACCTTC. The full variable domain, in which reference TRBV7-9 and TRBJ1-2 provide the parts outside the CDR3, is DTGVSQNPRHKITKRGQNVTFRCDPISEHNRLYWYRQTLGQGPEFLTYFQNEAQLEKSRLLSDRFSAERPKGSFSTLEIQRTEQGDSAMYLCASSLDAPLIEGYTFGSGTRLTVV.

This clone has a count of ten or more. This sequence joins TRBV20-1 and TRBJ2-4; a possible D gene is TRBD1 (6 bases). CDR1 is DFQATT and CDR2 is SNEGSKA in the germline V gene (reference sequence). The CDR3 sequence is 15 residues long. V was clipped by 2 bases and J by 4 bases, with 15 bases between them. DNA for the CDR3: TGCAGTGCTAGAAGTATCGCCCAGGGGAAAAACATTCAGTACTTC. It specifies CSARSIAQGKNIQYF.

CDR3 residues: CASSYARGQAGQYF. Here the CDR3 DNA reads TGTGCCAGCAGTTACGCGCGTGGACAGGCGGGCCAGTACTTC. V and J are TRBV6-5 and TRBJ2-5; 7 nucleotides match TRBD1. V lost 2 bases and J lost 10; bases outside the gene matches: 10. Germline-derived CDR1 and CDR2 are MNHEY and SVGAGI. The CDR3 has 14 residues.

This clone was seen ten or more times. This could be a read error, since a much larger clone is one nucleotide away. The CDR3 bases are TGTGCCAGCAGGCTGACAGGCTCTGGAAACACCATATGTTTT. Its translation is CASRLTGSGNTICF. The gene calls are TRBV6-1 and TRBJ1-3, with D possibly being TRBD1 (6 bases). The CDR3 sequence is 14 residues long. From germline, CDR1 is MNHNS and CDR2 SASEGT.

The V gene is TRBV6-1, the J gene TRBJ1-2; D uncertain. V was trimmed by 6 bases and J by 4 bases, leaving 9 bases between them. Germline CDR1 and CDR2: MNHNS and SASEGT. This CDR3 contains 12 residues. The CDR3 DNA sequence: TGTGCCAGCAGGTCCCCTCCCTATGGCTACACCTTC. Encoded protein: CASRSPPYGYTF.

This clone was counted at least ten times. DNA for the CDR3: TGTGCCAGCAGCTTCAGGACAGGGAGGAATCAGCCCCAGCATTTT. This sequence encodes CASSFRTGRNQPQHF. The chain couples TRBV7-2 to TRBJ1-5, with 8 bases matching TRBD1. J was trimmed by 4 bases and V by 3 bases; bases with no gene match: 5. The CDR3 runs 15 residues. CDR1 is SGHTA and CDR2 is FQGNSA in the germline V gene.

Ten or more counts support this clone. The gene calls are TRBV19 and TRBJ2-7; TRBD1 matches at 9 bases. Germline values: CDR1 LNHDA, CDR2 SQIVND (reference sequence). The length of the CDR3 is 14 residues. Losses at the gene ends were 4 bases for V and 6 bases for J; bases not matched to a gene: 7. This chain's CDR3 is CASSKGQGGFEQYF. The CDR3 DNA follows: TGTGCCAGTAGTAAGGGACAGGGAGGGTTCGAGCAGTACTTC.

This clone is medium-sized within its sample. V and J are TRBV6-2 or TRBV6-3 and TRBJ1-2, with D tentatively TRBD1 (5 bases). The CDR3 runs 14 residues. The V gene's germline CDR1 is MNHEY and CDR2 SVGEGT. V shed 4 bases and J shed 7 bases, with 16 bases lying between them. This chain's CDR3 is CASSSWQLQGGYTF. The CDR3 DNA reads TGTGCCAGCAGTTCATGGCAGCTCCAGGGTGGCTACACCTTC.

There are many counts of this clone. The chain uses TRBV18 and TRBJ1-2; TRBD1 might be the D (5 bases). V dropped 2 bases and J dropped 7 bases, with 14 bases sitting between them. The CDR3 loop spans 14 amino acids. Germline values: CDR1 KGHSH, CDR2 LQKENI. CDR3: CASSPGREEGGYTF. The DNA of the CDR3 is TGTGCCAGCTCACCAGGCAGGGAGGAAGGTGGCTACACCTTC. Based on the CDR3 plus reference TRBV18 and TRBJ1-2, the full variable domain is NAGVMQNPRHLVRRRGQEARLRCSPMKGHSHVYWYRQLPEEGLKFMVYLQKENIIDESGMPKERFSAEFPKEGPSILRIQQVVRGDSAAYFCASSPGREEGGYTFGSGTRLTVV.